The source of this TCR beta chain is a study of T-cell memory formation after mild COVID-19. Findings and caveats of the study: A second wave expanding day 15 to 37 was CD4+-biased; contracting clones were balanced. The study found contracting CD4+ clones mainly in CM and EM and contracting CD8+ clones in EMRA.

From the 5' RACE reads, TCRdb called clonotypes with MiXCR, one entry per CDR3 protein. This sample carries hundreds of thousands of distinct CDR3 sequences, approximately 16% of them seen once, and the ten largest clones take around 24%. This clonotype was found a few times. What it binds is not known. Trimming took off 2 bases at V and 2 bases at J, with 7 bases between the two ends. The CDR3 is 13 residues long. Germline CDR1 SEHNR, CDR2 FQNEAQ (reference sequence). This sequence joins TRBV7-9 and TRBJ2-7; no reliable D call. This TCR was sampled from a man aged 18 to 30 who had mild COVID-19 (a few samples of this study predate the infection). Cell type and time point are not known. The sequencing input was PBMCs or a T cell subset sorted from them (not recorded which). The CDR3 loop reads CASSLQSTYEQYF. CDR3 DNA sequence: TGTGCCAGCAGCTTACAGAGCACCTACGAGCAGTACTTC.